This T cell receptor beta chain is drawn from a study of cytomegalovirus exposure and HLA in healthy donors. Trimming stripped 0 bases from V and 5 bases from J, with 14 bases between. The germline CDR1 and CDR2 sequences are SGHTS and YDEGEE. The CDR3 covers 15 residues. Use of 60 Vbeta and 13 Jbeta primers characterized the PCR. Here immunoSEQ multiplex PCR was the method, and the copy in TCRdb shows in-frame clones only, minus some. The table has 200,000 to 250,000 clones, around four fifths seen once. The sample comprised PBMCs. The TCR originated in a middle-aged woman in good health and CMV-seronegative. The chain recombines TRBV5-8 with TRBJ1-1; TRBD1 is a possible D gene (5 bases). The CDR3: CASSLGGTGGTEAFF. CDR3 DNA: TGTGCCAGCAGCTTGGGTGGGACGGGGGGGACTGAAGCTTTCTTT. Drawing the rest from reference TRBV5-8 and TRBJ1-1, the complete variable domain is EAGVTQSPTHLIKTRGQQATLRCSPISGHTSVYWYQQALGLGLQFLLWYDEGEERNRGNFPPRFSGRQFPNYSSELNVNALELEDSALYLCASSLGGTGGTEAFFGQGTRLTVV.